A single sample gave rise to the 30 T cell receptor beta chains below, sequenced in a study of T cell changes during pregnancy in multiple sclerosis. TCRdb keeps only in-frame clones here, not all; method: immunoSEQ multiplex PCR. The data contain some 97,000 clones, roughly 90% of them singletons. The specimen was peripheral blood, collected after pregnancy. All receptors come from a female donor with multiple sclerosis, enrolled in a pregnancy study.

The CDR3 bases are TGCGCCAGCAGCGGCAGGGGTCCTCCCGCTAATGAAAAACTGTTTTTT. This codes for CASSGRGPPANEKLFF. The V call is TRBV5-1, the J call TRBJ1-4; D perhaps matches TRBD1 (6 bases). The CDR3 is made up of 16 amino acids. Germline CDR1 SGHRS, CDR2 YFSETQ. Trimming cost V 4 bases and J 3 bases, with 16 bases left between them.

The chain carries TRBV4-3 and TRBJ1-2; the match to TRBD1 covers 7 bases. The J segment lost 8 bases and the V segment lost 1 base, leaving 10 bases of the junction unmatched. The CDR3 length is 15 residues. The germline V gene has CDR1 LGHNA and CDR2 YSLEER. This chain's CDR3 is CASSQAPTGARGYTF. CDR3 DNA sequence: TGCGCCAGCAGCCAAGCACCCACAGGGGCGAGGGGCTACACCTTC.

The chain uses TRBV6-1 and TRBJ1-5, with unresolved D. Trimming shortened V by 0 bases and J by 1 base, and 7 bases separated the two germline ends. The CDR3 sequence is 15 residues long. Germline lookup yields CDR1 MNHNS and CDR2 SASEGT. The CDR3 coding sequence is TGTGCCAGCAGTGAAGCGGGAGGGAGCAATCAGCCCCAGCATTTT. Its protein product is CASSEAGGSNQPQHF.

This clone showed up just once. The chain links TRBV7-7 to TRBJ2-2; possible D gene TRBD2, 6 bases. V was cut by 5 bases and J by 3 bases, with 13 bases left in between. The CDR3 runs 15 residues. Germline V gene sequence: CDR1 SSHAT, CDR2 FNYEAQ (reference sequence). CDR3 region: CASSRGTEDTGELFF. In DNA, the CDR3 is TGTGCCAGCAGCCGCGGGACCGAGGACACCGGGGAGCTGTTTTTT. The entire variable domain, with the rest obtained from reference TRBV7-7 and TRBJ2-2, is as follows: GAGVSQSPRYKVTKRGQDVTLRCDPISSHATLYWYQQALGQGPEFLTYFNYEAQPDKSGLPSDRFSAERPEGSISTLTIQRTEQRDSAMYRCASSRGTEDTGELFFGEGSRLTVL.

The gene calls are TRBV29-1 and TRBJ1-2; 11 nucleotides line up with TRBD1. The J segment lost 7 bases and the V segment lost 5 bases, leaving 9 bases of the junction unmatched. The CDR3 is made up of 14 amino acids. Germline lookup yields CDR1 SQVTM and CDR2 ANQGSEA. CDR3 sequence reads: CSVPGGQGAIGYTF. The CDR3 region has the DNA TGCAGCGTTCCTGGAGGACAGGGGGCGATTGGCTACACCTTC.

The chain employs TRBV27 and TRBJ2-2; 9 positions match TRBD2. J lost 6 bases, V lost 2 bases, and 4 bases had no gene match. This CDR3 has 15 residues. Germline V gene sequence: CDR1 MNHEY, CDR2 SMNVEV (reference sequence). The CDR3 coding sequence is TGTGCCAGCAGTTTAGGCGCGGGAGGGCCCGGGGAGCTGTTTTTT. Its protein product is CASSLGAGGPGELFF.

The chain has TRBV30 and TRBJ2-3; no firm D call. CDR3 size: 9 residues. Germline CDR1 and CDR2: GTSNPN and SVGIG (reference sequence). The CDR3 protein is CSTGPTQYF. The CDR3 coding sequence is TGTAGCACTGGGCCAACGCAGTATTTT.

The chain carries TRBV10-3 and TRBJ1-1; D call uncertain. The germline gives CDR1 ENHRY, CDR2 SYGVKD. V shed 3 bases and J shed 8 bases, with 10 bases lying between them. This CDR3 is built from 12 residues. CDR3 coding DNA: TGTGCCATCAGTGAAGATGGAGTAGAAGCTTTCTTT. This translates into CAISEDGVEAFF.

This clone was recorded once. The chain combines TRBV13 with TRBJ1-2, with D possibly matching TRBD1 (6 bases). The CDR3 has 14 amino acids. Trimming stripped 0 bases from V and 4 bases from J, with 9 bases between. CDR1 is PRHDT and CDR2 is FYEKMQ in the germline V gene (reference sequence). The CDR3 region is CASSLGQGSYGYTF. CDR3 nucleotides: TGTGCCAGCAGCTTAGGACAGGGTAGCTATGGCTACACCTTC.

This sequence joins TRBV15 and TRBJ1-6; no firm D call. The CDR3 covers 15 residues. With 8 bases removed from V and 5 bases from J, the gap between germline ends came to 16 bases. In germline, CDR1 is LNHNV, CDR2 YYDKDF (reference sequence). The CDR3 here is CATADPNKNNSPLHF. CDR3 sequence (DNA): TGTGCCACCGCGGATCCGAACAAGAATAATTCACCCCTCCACTTT.

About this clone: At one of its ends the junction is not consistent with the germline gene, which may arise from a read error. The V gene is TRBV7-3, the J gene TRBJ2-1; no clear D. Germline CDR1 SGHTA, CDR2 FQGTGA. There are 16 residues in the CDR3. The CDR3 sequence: CASSLTPAKFYNEQFF. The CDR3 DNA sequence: TGTGCCAGCAGTTTAACCCCAGCGAAGTTTTACAATGAGCAGTTCTTC.

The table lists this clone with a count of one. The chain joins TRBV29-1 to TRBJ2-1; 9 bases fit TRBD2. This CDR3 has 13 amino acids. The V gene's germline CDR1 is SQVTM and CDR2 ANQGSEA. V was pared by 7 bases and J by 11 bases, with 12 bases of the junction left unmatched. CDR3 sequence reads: CSAALGLAEKQFF. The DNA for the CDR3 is TGCAGCGCCGCCCTGGGACTAGCTGAAAAGCAGTTCTTC.

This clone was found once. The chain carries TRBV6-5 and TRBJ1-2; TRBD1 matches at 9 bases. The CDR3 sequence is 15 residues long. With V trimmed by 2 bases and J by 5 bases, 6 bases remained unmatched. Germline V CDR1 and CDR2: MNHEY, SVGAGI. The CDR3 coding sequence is TGTGCCAGCAGTTACGCGGGACAGGGAACTTATGGCTACACCTTC. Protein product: CASSYAGQGTYGYTF.

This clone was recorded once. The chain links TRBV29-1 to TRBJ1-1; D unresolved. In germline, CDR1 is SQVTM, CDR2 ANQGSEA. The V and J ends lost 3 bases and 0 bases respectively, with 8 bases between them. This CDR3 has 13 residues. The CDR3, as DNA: TGCAGCGTTGAGAGGGTCTTGAACACTGAAGCTTTCTTT. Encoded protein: CSVERVLNTEAFF.

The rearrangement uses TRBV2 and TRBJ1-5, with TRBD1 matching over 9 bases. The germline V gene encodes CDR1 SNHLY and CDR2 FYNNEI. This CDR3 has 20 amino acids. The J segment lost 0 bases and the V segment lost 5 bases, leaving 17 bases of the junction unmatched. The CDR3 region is CASSRAGTGNFFASNQPQHF. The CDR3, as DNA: TGTGCCAGCAGTAGAGCCGGGACAGGGAATTTTTTTGCTAGCAATCAGCCCCAGCATTTT.

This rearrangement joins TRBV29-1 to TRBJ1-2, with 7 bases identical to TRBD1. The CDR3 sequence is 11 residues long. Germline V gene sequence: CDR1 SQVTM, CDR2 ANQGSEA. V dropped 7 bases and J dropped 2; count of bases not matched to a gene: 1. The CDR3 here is CSAGQNYGYTF. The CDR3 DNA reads TGCAGCGCGGGACAGAACTATGGCTACACCTTC.

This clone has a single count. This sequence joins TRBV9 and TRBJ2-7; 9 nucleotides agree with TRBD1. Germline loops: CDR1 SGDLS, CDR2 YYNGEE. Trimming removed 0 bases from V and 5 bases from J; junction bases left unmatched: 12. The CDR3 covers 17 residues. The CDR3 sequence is CASSVGPPGQGIHEQYF. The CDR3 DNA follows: TGTGCCAGCAGCGTAGGTCCTCCGGGACAGGGTATCCACGAGCAGTACTTC.

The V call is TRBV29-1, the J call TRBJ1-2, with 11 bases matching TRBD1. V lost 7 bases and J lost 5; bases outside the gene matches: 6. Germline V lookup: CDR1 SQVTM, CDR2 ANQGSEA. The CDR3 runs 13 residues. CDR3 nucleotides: TGCAGCGGGGGGAGGGACAGGGGGTATGGCTACACCTTC. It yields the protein CSGGRDRGYGYTF.

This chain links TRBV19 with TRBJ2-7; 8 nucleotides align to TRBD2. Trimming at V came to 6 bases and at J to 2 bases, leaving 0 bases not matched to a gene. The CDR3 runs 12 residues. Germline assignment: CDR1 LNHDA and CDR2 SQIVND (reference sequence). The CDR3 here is CASSGRAYEQYF. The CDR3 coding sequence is TGTGCCAGTAGCGGGAGGGCCTACGAGCAGTACTTC.

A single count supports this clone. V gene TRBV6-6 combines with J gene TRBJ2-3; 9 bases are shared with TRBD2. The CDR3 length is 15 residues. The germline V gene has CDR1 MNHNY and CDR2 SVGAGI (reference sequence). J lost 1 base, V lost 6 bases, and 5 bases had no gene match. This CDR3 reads CASSPLAGGTDTQYF. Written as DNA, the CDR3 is TGTGCCAGCAGCCCACTAGCGGGTGGCACAGATACGCAGTATTTT.

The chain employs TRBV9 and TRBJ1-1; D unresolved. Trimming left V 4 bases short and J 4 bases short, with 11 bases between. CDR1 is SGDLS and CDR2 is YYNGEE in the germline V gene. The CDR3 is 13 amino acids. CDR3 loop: CASSTGGSTEAFF. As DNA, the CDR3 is TGTGCCAGCAGCACGGGAGGGAGCACTGAAGCTTTCTTT. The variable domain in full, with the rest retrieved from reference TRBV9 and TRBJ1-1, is DSGVTQTPKHLITATGQRVTLRCSPRSGDLSVYWYQQSLDQGLQFLIQYYNGEERAKGNILERFSAQQFPDLHSELNLSSLELGDSALYFCASSTGGSTEAFFGQGTRLTVV.

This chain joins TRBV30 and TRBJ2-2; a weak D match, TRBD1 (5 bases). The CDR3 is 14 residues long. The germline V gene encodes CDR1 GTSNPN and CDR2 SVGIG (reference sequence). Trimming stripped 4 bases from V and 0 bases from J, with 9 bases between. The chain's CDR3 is CAWNLGPNTGELFF. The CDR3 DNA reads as TGTGCCTGGAATCTGGGGCCGAACACCGGGGAGCTGTTTTTT.

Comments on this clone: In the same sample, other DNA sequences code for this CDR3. CDR3 amino acids: CASSLRGEQYF. In nucleotides, the CDR3 is TGTGCCAGCAGCTTGCGAGGCGAGCAGTACTTC. V and J are TRBV7-9 and TRBJ2-7, with D unclear. The CDR3 consists of 11 residues. CDR1 SEHNR and CDR2 FQNEAQ come from the germline V gene (reference sequence). Trimming left V 3 bases short and J 6 bases short, with 6 bases between.

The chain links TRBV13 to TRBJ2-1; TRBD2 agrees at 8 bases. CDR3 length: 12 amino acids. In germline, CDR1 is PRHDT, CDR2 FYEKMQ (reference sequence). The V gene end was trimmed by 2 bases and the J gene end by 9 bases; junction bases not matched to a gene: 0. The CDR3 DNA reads TGTGCCAGCAGCTTACGGGGGGGTGAGCAGTTCTTC. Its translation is CASSLRGGEQFF.

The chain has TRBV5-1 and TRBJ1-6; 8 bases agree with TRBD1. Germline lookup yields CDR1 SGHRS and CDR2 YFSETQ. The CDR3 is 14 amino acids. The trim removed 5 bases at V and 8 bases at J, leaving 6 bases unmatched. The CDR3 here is CASSYSGGDSPLHF. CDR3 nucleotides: TGCGCCAGCAGTTACTCAGGGGGCGATTCACCCCTCCACTTT.

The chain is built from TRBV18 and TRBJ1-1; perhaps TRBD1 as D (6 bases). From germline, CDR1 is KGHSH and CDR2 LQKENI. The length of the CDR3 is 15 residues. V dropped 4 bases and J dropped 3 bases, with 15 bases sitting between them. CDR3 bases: TGTGCCAGCTCACTACAGGGAGGGGGTGACACTGAAGCTTTCTTT. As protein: CASSLQGGGDTEAFF.

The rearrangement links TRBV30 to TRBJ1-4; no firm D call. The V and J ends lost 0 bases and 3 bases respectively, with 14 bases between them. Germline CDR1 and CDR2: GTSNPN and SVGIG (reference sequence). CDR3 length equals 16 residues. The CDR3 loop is CAWSVVRAVPNEKLFF. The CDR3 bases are TGTGCCTGGAGTGTGGTTCGCGCGGTTCCTAATGAAAAACTGTTTTTT.

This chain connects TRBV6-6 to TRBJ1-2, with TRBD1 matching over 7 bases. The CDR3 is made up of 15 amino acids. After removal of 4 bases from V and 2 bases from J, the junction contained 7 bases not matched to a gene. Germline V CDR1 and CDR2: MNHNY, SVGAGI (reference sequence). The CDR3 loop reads CASSFVGQANYGYTF. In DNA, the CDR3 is TGTGCCAGCAGTTTCGTTGGACAGGCGAACTATGGCTACACCTTC.

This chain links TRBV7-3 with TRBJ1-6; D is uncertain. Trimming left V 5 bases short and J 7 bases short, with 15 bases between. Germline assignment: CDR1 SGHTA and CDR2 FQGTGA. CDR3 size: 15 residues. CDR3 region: CASSLDPRPNSPLHF. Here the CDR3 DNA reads TGTGCCAGCAGCCTAGACCCTCGCCCAAATTCACCCCTCCACTTT.

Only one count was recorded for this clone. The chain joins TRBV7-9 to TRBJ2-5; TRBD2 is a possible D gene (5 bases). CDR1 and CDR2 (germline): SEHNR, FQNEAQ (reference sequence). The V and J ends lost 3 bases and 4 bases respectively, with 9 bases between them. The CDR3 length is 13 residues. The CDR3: CASSFGESETQYF. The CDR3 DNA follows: TGTGCCAGCAGCTTCGGGGAATCAGAGACCCAGTACTTC.